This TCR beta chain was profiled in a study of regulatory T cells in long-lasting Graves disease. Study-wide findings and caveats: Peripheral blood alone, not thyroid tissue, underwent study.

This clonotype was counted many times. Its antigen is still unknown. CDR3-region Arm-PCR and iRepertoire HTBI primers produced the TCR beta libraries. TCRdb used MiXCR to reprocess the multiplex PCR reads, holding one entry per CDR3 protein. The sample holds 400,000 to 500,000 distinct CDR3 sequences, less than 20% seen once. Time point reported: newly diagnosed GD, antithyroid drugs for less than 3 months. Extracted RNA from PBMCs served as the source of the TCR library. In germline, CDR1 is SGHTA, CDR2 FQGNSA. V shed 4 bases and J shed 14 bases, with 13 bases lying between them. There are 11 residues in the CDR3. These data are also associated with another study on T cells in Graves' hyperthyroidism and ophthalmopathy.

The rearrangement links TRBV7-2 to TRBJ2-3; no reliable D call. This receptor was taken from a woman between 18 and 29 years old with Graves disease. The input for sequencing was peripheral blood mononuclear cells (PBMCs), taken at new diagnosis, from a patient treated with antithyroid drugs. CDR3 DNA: TGTGCCAGCAGCTCCTCCATCCCCCGGTATTTT. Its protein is CASSSSIPRYF.